This TCR beta chain was retrieved from a study of T-cell reconstitution after alpha-beta-depleted transplantation in children. Whole-study findings and limits: It was reported that alpha-beta T cells came from several hundred expanded graft clones (about two months after transplant). Diversity of TCRbeta at day 60 was high in some patients, arising from surviving recipient T cells and thymic progenitors. After one year, T-cell counts and TCRbeta diversity mostly came from new T cells.

Unique molecular identifiers were incorporated into the prepared TCRbeta library. TCRdb redid the calling of the PCR reads with MiXCR, one entry per CDR3 protein. The sample carries 500,000 to 600,000 distinct CDR3 sequences, over 20% recorded once. Concerning this clonotype: Antigen: not known.

Germline loops: CDR1 SQVTM, CDR2 ANQGSEA. The CDR3 consists of 13 residues. The V and J ends lost 5 bases and 0 bases respectively, with 11 bases between them. The sequences come from PBMCs, collected before TCRalphabeta/CD19-depleted stem cell transplant. The sequence was collected from a boy under two years old with Wiskott-Aldrich syndrome, due to receive a stem cell transplant. The chain links TRBV29-1 to TRBJ2-7; D gene uncertain. The CDR3 region is CSVRQLSSYEQYF. In DNA form, the CDR3 reads TGCAGCGTTCGGCAGCTATCCTCCTACGAGCAGTACTTC.